A single sample gave rise to the 31 T cell receptor beta chains below, sequenced in a study of beta chain features in type 1 diabetes. Of the isolated RNA, all was reverse transcribed, and so the sequenced material was expressed TCRB transcripts. Sequencing was performed with immunoSEQ multiplex PCR; in TCRdb, only in-frame clones are kept and a portion is missing. This table holds 680,000 or so clones, around 15% found once. The sequenced material came from naive CD4+ T cells from blood. These receptor sequences come from a man younger than 35 in good health.

The J gene is TRBJ2-3, the V gene TRBV9; no definite D call. The CDR3 totals 14 residues. The germline CDR1 and CDR2 sequences are SGDLS and YYNGEE. Trimming removed 1 base at V and 0 bases at J, with 6 bases between. For the CDR3, the DNA is TGTGCCAGCAGCGTACTGGCTAGCACAGATACGCAGTATTTT. This codes for CASSVLASTDTQYF.

This clone was detected a few times. The rearrangement links TRBV30 to TRBJ1-1; a possible D gene is TRBD1 (5 bases). V was trimmed by 2 bases and J by 11 bases, leaving 15 bases between them. Per germline, CDR1 GTSNPN and CDR2 SVGIG (reference sequence). The CDR3 is 12 residues long. The DNA of the CDR3 is TGTGCCTGGAGTCCCCCCAGGGTTGGGGCTTTCTTT. This translates into CAWSPPRVGAFF.

A few counts support this clone. This chain uses TRBV7-2 with TRBJ1-1, with D unclear. In germline, CDR1 is SGHTA, CDR2 FQGNSA. The CDR3 length is 16 residues. The V end was cut by 3 bases, the J end by 6 bases, with 20 bases between. DNA for the CDR3: TGTGCCAGCAGCTTCGCATATAGCAGGTCCCTATCTGAAGCTTTCTTT. Residues: CASSFAYSRSLSEAFF.

There are a few counts of this clone. V is TRBV10-3 and J is TRBJ2-1, with D perhaps matching TRBD1 or TRBD2 (7 bases each). CDR3 length: 14 amino acids. Germline V lookup: CDR1 ENHRY, CDR2 SYGVKD. The V gene lost 10 bases and the J gene lost 8 bases, with 21 bases spanning the gap. The CDR3 reads CATKTTRGGYEQFF. The CDR3 DNA follows: TGTGCCACCAAAACTACCAGGGGGGGCTATGAGCAGTTCTTC.

This clone has more than one count but fewer than ten. The chain joins TRBV25-1 to TRBJ1-1, with TRBD1 matching 8 bases. The CDR3 is made up of 13 amino acids. Germline CDR1 is MGHDK and CDR2 is SYGVNS. After removal of 8 bases from V and 5 bases from J, the junction contained 7 bases not matched to a gene. The CDR3 here is CASGGQVKTEAFF. The CDR3 DNA follows: TGTGCCAGCGGGGGACAGGTTAAAACTGAAGCTTTCTTT.

The genes are TRBV9 and TRBJ1-1; the D is unclear. Germline CDR1 and CDR2: SGDLS and YYNGEE. The CDR3 runs 14 residues. Trimming left V 0 bases short and J 4 bases short, with 10 bases between. The CDR3 DNA sequence: TGTGCCAGCAGCGTAGAAGTCGGAAGCACTGAAGCTTTCTTT. Translated, it gives CASSVEVGSTEAFF.

In its sample, this clone was seen many times. J is TRBJ1-5 and V is TRBV23-1; no reliable D call. TRBV23-1 is designated an ORF whose function remains uncertain. There are 15 residues in the CDR3. Trimming left V 4 bases short and J 5 bases short, with 15 bases between. CDR3 in amino acids: CASSPEEVSDQPQHF. CDR3 DNA sequence: TGCGCCAGCAGTCCGGAAGAAGTGAGTGATCAGCCCCAGCATTTT.

Only a few counts were recorded for this clone. The V and J genes are TRBV4-2 and TRBJ2-3; 9 positions match TRBD2. This CDR3 has 18 amino acids. CDR1 and CDR2 (germline): LGHNA, YNFKEQ. V shed 4 bases and J 3 bases; nucleotides not matched to a gene: 14. Here the CDR3 DNA reads TGTGCCAGCAGCCGAATCCAGGGCGGGGGGGCCTCAACAGATACGCAGTATTTT. It yields the protein CASSRIQGGGASTDTQYF.

This sequence joins TRBV4-1 and TRBJ2-3; 7 bases align to TRBD2. Losses at the gene ends were 2 bases for V and 2 bases for J; bases not matched to a gene: 10. The CDR3 length is 17 residues. Germline V gene lookup returns CDR1 MGHRA and CDR2 YSYEKL. The CDR3 spells CASSQPLAGTNTDTQYF. In DNA, the CDR3 is TGCGCCAGCAGCCAACCTCTGGCGGGGACTAACACAGATACGCAGTATTTT.

This clone was seen more than once but under ten times. The J gene is TRBJ1-1, the V gene TRBV5-6, with unresolved D. The V end was cut by 7 bases, the J end by 3 bases, with 19 bases between. CDR3 size: 15 residues. Germline CDR1 is SGHDT and CDR2 is YYEEEE. In DNA, the CDR3 is TGTGCCAGCCGAGCTGGAGGGCCGTACGACACTGAAGCTTTCTTT. Protein sequence: CASRAGGPYDTEAFF. Full variable domain (rest looked up from reference TRBV5-6 and TRBJ1-1): DAGVTQSPTHLIKTRGQQVTLRCSPKSGHDTVSWYQQALGQGPQFIFQYYEEEERQRGNFPDRFSGHQFPNYSSELNVNALLLGDSALYLCASRAGGPYDTEAFFGQGTRLTVV.

This clone was seen more than once but under ten times. This specimen includes other DNA sequences encoding the same CDR3. V gene TRBV29-1 combines with J gene TRBJ1-1; maybe TRBD1 (5 bases). Germline lookup yields CDR1 SQVTM and CDR2 ANQGSEA. The CDR3 covers 11 residues. Trimming removed 7 bases at V and 1 base at J, with 7 bases between. The CDR3 loop reads CSGQGNTEAFF. CDR3 in DNA: TGCAGCGGTCAGGGGAACACTGAAGCTTTCTTT. Filled out from reference TRBV29-1 and TRBJ1-1, the complete variable domain reads SAVISQKPSRDICQRGTSLTIQCQVDSQVTMMFWYRQQPGQSLTLIATANQGSEATYESGFVIDKFPISRPNLTFSTLTVSNMSPEDSSIYLCSGQGNTEAFFGQGTRLTVV.

The chain has TRBV7-2 and TRBJ2-3; perhaps D is TRBD1 or TRBD2 (5 bases each). Between the trimmed V and J ends, which lost 5 bases and 3 bases, there was a span of 12 bases. The CDR3 has 14 residues. Germline V lookup: CDR1 SGHTA, CDR2 FQGNSA. The DNA of the CDR3 is TGTGCCAGCAGCGTTAGTGGGGGAACAGATACGCAGTATTTT. Encoded protein: CASSVSGGTDTQYF.

This rearrangement joins TRBV5-6 to TRBJ2-7; a weak D match, TRBD1 (6 bases). The CDR3 has 13 residues. From germline, CDR1 is SGHDT and CDR2 YYEEEE. V was clipped by 4 bases and J by 2 bases, with 10 bases between them. In nucleotides, the CDR3 is TGTGCCAGCAGCGATCGGACAGCCTACGAGCAGTACTTC. It codes for CASSDRTAYEQYF.

This clone was observed a few times. The J gene is TRBJ2-1, the V gene TRBV28; no reliable D call. Trimming stripped 7 bases from V and 7 bases from J, with 8 bases between. Per germline, CDR1 MDHEN and CDR2 SYDVKM. The CDR3 consists of 11 residues. Here the CDR3 reads CASTVMNEQFF. As DNA, the CDR3 is TGTGCCAGCACTGTGATGAATGAGCAGTTCTTC.

This clone appeared a few times. This chain uses TRBV19 with TRBJ2-2, with D tentatively TRBD1 or TRBD2 (5 bases each). V lost 4 bases, J lost 3 bases, and 9 bases lay in between. Germline V lookup: CDR1 LNHDA, CDR2 SQIVND (reference sequence). The length of the CDR3 is 14 residues. The CDR3 DNA sequence: TGTGCCAGTAGTACGGGACGCGACACCGGGGAGCTGTTTTTT. Its protein is CASSTGRDTGELFF.

This clone has only a few counts. The chain carries TRBV25-1 and TRBJ2-2, with TRBD1 identical over 8 bases. CDR3 size: 16 residues. The germline V gene encodes CDR1 MGHDK and CDR2 SYGVNS. V lost 5 bases to trimming and J lost 5 bases; unmatched junction nucleotides: 10. The CDR3 protein is CASSQGAGVGTGELFF. In nucleotides, the CDR3 is TGTGCCAGCAGTCAGGGGGCGGGTGTCGGGACCGGGGAGCTGTTTTTT.

The CDR3 sequence is CASSIGIRDYGYTF. The CDR3, as DNA: TGTGCCAGCAGCATAGGTATAAGAGACTATGGCTACACCTTC. V usage is TRBV5-4 and J usage is TRBJ1-2; the D is unclear. Deletions cut 4 bases from V and 3 bases from J, with 13 bases between. The germline V gene encodes CDR1 SGHNT and CDR2 YYREEE (reference sequence). This CDR3 contains 14 residues.

For the CDR3, the DNA is TGCGCCAGCAGCCAAGATACGGTTAGCGGGAGGGCCAAGGGGGCCAAAAACATTCAGTACTTC. This gives the protein CASSQDTVSGRAKGAKNIQYF. This rearrangement joins TRBV4-3 to TRBJ2-4, with TRBD2 matching 11 bases. J gave up 1 base and V 0 bases, and 14 bases lay outside the gene matches. The germline CDR1 and CDR2 sequences are LGHNA and YSLEER. There are 21 residues in the CDR3.

The gene calls are TRBV6-5 and TRBJ1-1, with D maybe TRBD1 (6 bases). The CDR3 is made up of 16 amino acids. The V end lost 0 bases, the J end lost 0 bases, and 11 bases lay between the germline ends. Germline CDR1 and CDR2: MNHEY and SVGAGI. The CDR3 spells CASSYSTGRMNTEAFF. The CDR3 nucleotides are TGTGCCAGCAGTTACTCGACAGGCCGCATGAACACTGAAGCTTTCTTT.

The table lists this clone with a few counts. V usage is TRBV29-1 and J usage is TRBJ1-1; perhaps TRBD1 as D (5 bases). Germline lookup yields CDR1 SQVTM and CDR2 ANQGSEA. The V gene lost 4 bases and the J gene lost 8 bases, with 11 bases spanning the gap. CDR3 size: 11 residues. This chain's CDR3 is CSVGQGREAFF. The CDR3 DNA reads as TGCAGCGTTGGCCAGGGAAGAGAAGCTTTCTTT.

V gene TRBV7-9 combines with J gene TRBJ2-6, with 9 positions matching TRBD2. Germline V gene data show CDR1 as SEHNR and CDR2 as FQNEAQ (reference sequence). Unmatched junction bases numbered 9, after V lost 3 bases and J lost 0 bases. The CDR3 sequence is 19 residues long. CDR3 loop: CASSFLLAGPPSGANVLTF. DNA for the CDR3: TGTGCCAGCAGCTTTCTCCTAGCGGGGCCCCCCTCTGGGGCCAACGTCCTGACTTTC.

CDR3 loop: CAWSGGRTGARGYTF. CDR3 nucleotide sequence: TGTGCCTGGAGTGGTGGGAGAACAGGGGCGCGAGGCTACACCTTC. The chain employs TRBV30 and TRBJ1-2; TRBD1 matches 7 bases. V shed 1 base, J shed 8 bases, and the junction held 13 bases outside the gene matches. Germline-derived CDR1 and CDR2 are GTSNPN and SVGIG (reference sequence). CDR3 length: 15 amino acids.

The rearrangement links TRBV13 to TRBJ1-2; the D is unclear. Germline CDR1 reads PRHDT; CDR2 reads FYEKMQ (reference sequence). The CDR3 covers 13 residues. The germline V and J ends were trimmed by 5 bases and 3 bases, with 10 bases remaining between them. For the CDR3, the DNA is TGTGCCAGCAGCACCGGTGGGGACTATGGCTACACCTTC. Its translation is CASSTGGDYGYTF.

The chain recombines TRBV19 with TRBJ1-5; D is ambiguous. CDR3 length: 16 amino acids. V shed 2 bases and J shed 2 bases, with 13 bases lying between them. CDR1 is LNHDA, CDR2 SQIVND, per germline (reference sequence). The DNA of the CDR3 is TGTGCCAGTAGTATATACACCGCGGGCGGCAATCAGCCCCAGCATTTT. It translates to CASSIYTAGGNQPQHF.

The chain combines TRBV5-4 with TRBJ2-6; TRBD1 matches 10 bases. The germline gives CDR1 SGHNT, CDR2 YYREEE (reference sequence). The CDR3 is 18 residues long. The V and J ends lost 4 bases and 0 bases, in that order; junction bases with no gene match: 7. Written as DNA, the CDR3 is TGTGCCAGCAGCGCCCGGGACAGGGGATTCTCTGGGGCCAACGTCCTGACTTTC. Amino acid sequence: CASSARDRGFSGANVLTF. The whole variable domain, remainder taken from reference TRBV5-4 and TRBJ2-6, is ETGVTQSPTHLIKTRGQQVTLRCSSQSGHNTVSWYQQALGQGPQFIFQYYREEENGRGNFPPRFSGLQFPNYSSELNVNALELDDSALYLCASSARDRGFSGANVLTFGAGSRLTVL.

This clone was counted between two and nine times. The chain is built from TRBV7-2 and TRBJ1-2; D is undetermined. The V gene lost 2 bases and the J gene lost 2 bases, with 9 bases spanning the gap. The CDR3 consists of 14 residues. CDR1 and CDR2 from the germline V gene are SGHTA and FQGNSA. The CDR3 coding sequence is TGTGCCAGCAGCTTAAGCGCGGGGAACTATGGCTACACCTTC. Translation: CASSLSAGNYGYTF.

The sample holds a few counts of this clone. V gene TRBV13 combines with J gene TRBJ1-5; D unclear. The germline V and J ends were trimmed by 2 bases and 0 bases, with 17 bases remaining between them. The CDR3 is 18 amino acids. CDR1 is PRHDT and CDR2 is FYEKMQ in the germline V gene (reference sequence). The CDR3 spells CASSLRRLKGHSNQPQHF. The CDR3 region has the DNA TGTGCCAGCAGCTTAAGGCGGCTTAAGGGCCATAGCAATCAGCCCCAGCATTTT.

This clone has more than one count but fewer than ten. The gene calls are TRBV5-1 and TRBJ2-3, with unresolved D. The germline V gene has CDR1 SGHRS and CDR2 YFSETQ. The V and J ends lost 3 bases and 5 bases respectively, with 7 bases between them. The CDR3 is 12 residues long. CDR3 loop: CASSSSGDTQYF. The CDR3 DNA reads TGCGCCAGCAGCTCAAGTGGAGATACGCAGTATTTT.

This chain uses TRBV28 with TRBJ2-5; the D gene could be TRBD1 or TRBD2 (5 bases each). The CDR3 spans 15 residues. Between the trimmed V and J ends, which lost 5 bases and 4 bases, there was a span of 17 bases. In germline, CDR1 is MDHEN, CDR2 SYDVKM. The CDR3 reads CASSPSVGTRETQYF. The CDR3 coding sequence is TGTGCCAGCAGTCCCTCAGTGGGGACCAGAGAGACCCAGTACTTC.

The V call is TRBV28, the J call TRBJ2-1; possibly TRBD2 for D (6 bases). Between the trimmed V and J ends, which lost 7 bases and 11 bases, there was a span of 15 bases. Germline V gives CDR1 MDHEN, CDR2 SYDVKM. The CDR3 extends over 12 amino acids. Here the CDR3 DNA reads TGTGCCAGCATTGGGAGGATTCGAAAGCAGTTCTTC. Protein product: CASIGRIRKQFF.

In its sample, this clone was seen a few times. The rearrangement joins TRBV9 to TRBJ2-3; possibly TRBD1 for D (6 bases). Germline V CDR1 and CDR2: SGDLS, YYNGEE. This CDR3 region has 16 residues. Trimming removed 0 bases at V and 0 bases at J, with 11 bases between. CDR3 nucleotides: TGTGCCAGCAGCGTAGAGACAGGATTTAGCACAGATACGCAGTATTTT. Translation gives CASSVETGFSTDTQYF. The full variable domain, with the rest looked up from reference TRBV9 and TRBJ2-3, is DSGVTQTPKHLITATGQRVTLRCSPRSGDLSVYWYQQSLDQGLQFLIQYYNGEERAKGNILERFSAQQFPDLHSELNLSSLELGDSALYFCASSVETGFSTDTQYFGPGTRLTVL.